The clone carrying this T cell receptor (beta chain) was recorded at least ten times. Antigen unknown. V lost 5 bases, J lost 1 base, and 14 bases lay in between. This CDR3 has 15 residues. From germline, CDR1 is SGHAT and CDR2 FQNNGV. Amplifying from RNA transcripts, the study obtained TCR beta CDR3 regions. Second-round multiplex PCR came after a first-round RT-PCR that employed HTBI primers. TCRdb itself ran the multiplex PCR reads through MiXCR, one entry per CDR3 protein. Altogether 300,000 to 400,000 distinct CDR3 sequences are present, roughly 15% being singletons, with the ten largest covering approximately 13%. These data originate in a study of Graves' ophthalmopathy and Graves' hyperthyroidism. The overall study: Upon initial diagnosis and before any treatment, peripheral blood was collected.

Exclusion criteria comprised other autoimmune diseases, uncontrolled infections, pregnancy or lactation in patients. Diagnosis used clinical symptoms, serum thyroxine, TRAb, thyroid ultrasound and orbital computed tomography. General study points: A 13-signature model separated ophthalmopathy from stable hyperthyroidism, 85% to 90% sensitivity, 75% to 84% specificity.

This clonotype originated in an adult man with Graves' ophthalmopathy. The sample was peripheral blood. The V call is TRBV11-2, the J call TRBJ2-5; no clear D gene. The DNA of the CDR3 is TGTGCCAGCAGCCGAGGACGGTCCTCCCAAGAGACCCAGTACTTC. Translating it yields CASSRGRSSQETQYF.